Below, 18 T cell receptor beta chains from the same sample are listed, as sequenced in a study of shared clonotypes between healthy human individuals. Generated by immunoSEQ multiplex PCR, the TCRdb table keeps only in-frame clones and is missing some. The sample has 400,000 to 500,000 clones, 75% to 85% seen once. Source material: PBMCs. These receptors were collected from a woman aged 35 to 49 in good health. Some clones in this sample may be carry-over from other donors' samples.

This clone was recorded once. The CDR3: CASSLPLRDGGAEQYF. For the CDR3, the DNA is TGTGCCAGCAGCTTACCTCTCAGGGATGGGGGCGCCGAGCAGTACTTC. The V and J genes are TRBV5-8 and TRBJ2-7; possibly TRBD1 for D (6 bases). From germline, CDR1 is SGHTS and CDR2 YDEGEE. This CDR3 has 16 residues. V lost 2 bases to trimming and J lost 6 bases, with 21 bases between them.

This clone appeared once. Other DNA sequences in this sample translate to the same CDR3. The chain uses TRBV5-1 and TRBJ2-3; TRBD2 matches 11 bases. The germline CDR1 and CDR2 sequences are SGHRS and YFSETQ. This CDR3 spans 15 amino acids. The junction had 2 bases not matched to a gene; V was cut back by 5 bases and J by 0 bases. The CDR3 protein is CASRTSGRSTDTQYF. CDR3 nucleotides: TGCGCCAGCAGAACTAGCGGGAGAAGCACAGATACGCAGTATTTT.

As to this clone: A much larger clone sits a single nucleotide away, making a read error possible. Lacking the conserved final phenylalanine or tryptophan, this CDR3 likely reflects a read error. The DNA is left out, because the CDR3 cannot be placed on it with certainty; the CDR3 is given as TCRdb lists it. The chain is built from TRBV28 and TRBJ2-2; the table calls TRBD1, which could not be checked here. Inclusive of both ends, the CDR3 amounts to 14 amino acids. In germline, CDR1 is MDHEN, CDR2 SYDVKM. CDR3 residues: CASSLGTALASVFS.

This clone was seen a few times. The chain combines TRBV30 with TRBJ1-1, with 8 bases fitting TRBD1. The V segment lost 2 bases and the J segment 7 bases; nucleotides outside the gene matches: 6. The CDR3 is made up of 13 amino acids. CDR1 and CDR2 (germline): GTSNPN, SVGIG (reference sequence). The CDR3 reads CAWSPQGAGEAFF. As DNA, the CDR3 is TGTGCCTGGAGTCCTCAGGGGGCTGGTGAAGCTTTCTTT.

Written as DNA, the CDR3 is TGTGCCAGCAGGTTAGGAGGGGGCATGAACACTGAAGCTTTCTTT. It yields the protein CASRLGGGMNTEAFF. The chain employs TRBV6-6 and TRBJ1-1; 7 bases map to TRBD1. J lost 0 bases, V lost 6 bases, and 7 bases had no gene match. Germline values: CDR1 MNHNY, CDR2 SVGAGI (reference sequence). The CDR3 is 15 residues long.

The rearrangement uses TRBV2 and TRBJ2-7; 8 bases map to TRBD1. Germline assignment: CDR1 SNHLY and CDR2 FYNNEI. This CDR3 has 13 residues. V was clipped by 4 bases and J by 7 bases; unmatched bases: 6. The CDR3 loop is CASSGQGMGEQYF. The CDR3 DNA reads as TGTGCCAGCAGTGGACAGGGGATGGGTGAGCAGTACTTC.

The sample holds a few counts of this clone. The J gene is TRBJ1-2, the V gene TRBV5-1, with 8 nucleotides matching TRBD1. CDR3 length equals 14 residues. Unmatched junction bases numbered 4, after V lost 3 bases and J lost 3 bases. Germline values: CDR1 SGHRS, CDR2 YFSETQ. CDR3 nucleotide sequence: TGCGCCAGCAGCTCCTCGGGACAGGACTATGGCTACACCTTC. Protein product: CASSSSGQDYGYTF.

The chain employs TRBV18 and TRBJ2-1; TRBD2 matches at 12 bases. The CDR3 has 15 amino acids. Looked up from germline, CDR1 is KGHSH and CDR2 is LQKENI. V was clipped by 0 bases and J by 6 bases; unmatched bases: 0. The chain's CDR3 is CASSPPGLAGNEQFF. In DNA, the CDR3 is TGTGCCAGCTCACCACCGGGACTAGCGGGCAATGAGCAGTTCTTC.

This clone was recorded a few times. Possible read error: a much larger clone is one base away. This chain links TRBV7-9 with TRBJ1-1; D is undetermined. The length of the CDR3 is 12 residues. The germline V and J ends were trimmed by 1 base and 3 bases, with 3 bases remaining between them. Per the germline V gene, CDR1 is SEHNR and CDR2 is FQNEAQ (reference sequence). The CDR3 DNA reads TGTGCCAGCAGCTTAGTCGACACTGAAGCTTTCTTT. This encodes CASSLVDTEAFF.

The rearrangement joins TRBV7-6 to TRBJ2-7; perhaps TRBD1 as D (5 bases). This CDR3 contains 14 residues. The germline V gene has CDR1 SGHVS and CDR2 FNYEAQ. V lost 3 bases, J lost 4 bases, and 13 bases lay in between. As DNA, the CDR3 is TGTGCCAGCAGCTTGAGTCAGGGCACATACGAGCAGTACTTC. Residues: CASSLSQGTYEQYF.

The rearrangement joins TRBV28 to TRBJ2-3; D gene ambiguous. Germline assignment: CDR1 MDHEN and CDR2 SYDVKM. Trimming left V 6 bases short and J 2 bases short, with 9 bases between. CDR3 length equals 13 residues. The CDR3 DNA reads as TGTGCCAGCAGCCCTGGGGACACAGATACGCAGTATTTT. Amino acid sequence: CASSPGDTDTQYF.

This clone has only a few counts. This chain links TRBV7-3 with TRBJ1-1; D unclear. The CDR3 is 19 amino acids. Germline CDR1 is SGHTA and CDR2 is FQGTGA. V was trimmed by 2 bases and J by 0 bases, leaving 22 bases between them. CDR3 coding DNA: TGTGCCAGCAGCTTAGAACCCGCCGGGCGCGGTTTCATGAACACTGAAGCTTTCTTT. Translating it yields CASSLEPAGRGFMNTEAFF.

This clone showed up just a few times. The J gene is TRBJ2-5, the V gene TRBV15; 8 bases are a match to TRBD1. The DNA end lines up better with TRBJ2-7; the J call may be wrong. The CDR3 is 17 amino acids. Germline V gives CDR1 LNHNV, CDR2 YYDKDF (reference sequence). The CDR3 reads CATSRGAAGGFNYEQYF. CDR3 DNA sequence: TGTGCCACCAGCAGAGGGGCGGCAGGGGGCTTCAACTACGAGCAGTACTTC.

The chain uses TRBV5-1 and TRBJ2-7; 8 nucleotides align to TRBD1. The CDR3 runs 14 residues. V lost 2 bases to trimming and J lost 2 bases; unmatched junction nucleotides: 3. The germline CDR1 and CDR2 sequences are SGHRS and YFSETQ. As DNA, the CDR3 is TGCGCCAGCAGCTTCCAGACAGGGGCCTACGAGCAGTACTTC. This encodes CASSFQTGAYEQYF.

The chain couples TRBV7-2 to TRBJ1-2, with 7 bases aligning to TRBD1. The CDR3 consists of 16 residues. In germline, CDR1 is SGHTA, CDR2 FQGNSA. The J segment lost 7 bases and the V segment lost 2 bases, leaving 13 bases of the junction unmatched. The CDR3 is CASSLYWVQGSGGYTF. The CDR3 DNA is TGTGCCAGCAGCTTATACTGGGTACAGGGGAGTGGTGGCTACACCTTC. The full variable domain, its missing parts supplied by reference TRBV7-2 and TRBJ1-2, is GAGVSQSPSNKVTEKGKDVELRCDPISGHTALYWYRQSLGQGLEFLIYFQGNSAPDKSGLPSDRFSAERTGGSVSTLTIQRTQQEDSAVYLCASSLYWVQGSGGYTFGSGTRLTVV.

V and J are TRBV28 and TRBJ2-7, with D maybe TRBD2 (6 bases). Germline CDR1 reads MDHEN; CDR2 reads SYDVKM. The CDR3 loop spans 14 amino acids. The V and J ends lost 2 bases and 3 bases respectively, with 11 bases between them. The CDR3 coding sequence is TGTGCCAGCAGTTTAGGGGGGTGGTACTACGAGCAGTACTTC. Translation gives CASSLGGWYYEQYF.

The chain employs TRBV11-3 and TRBJ2-7, with TRBD2 matching 8 bases. V was pared by 3 bases and J by 6 bases, with 7 bases of the junction left unmatched. Germline V lookup: CDR1 SGHNT, CDR2 YENEEA. This CDR3 is built from 14 residues. CDR3 bases: TGTGCCAGCAGCTTCCGCGGGAGGTCCGGCGAGCAGTACTTC. Residues: CASSFRGRSGEQYF.

V is TRBV30 and J is TRBJ1-2; TRBD1 is a possible D gene (5 bases). The length of the CDR3 is 11 residues. CDR1 GTSNPN and CDR2 SVGIG come from the germline V gene (reference sequence). V was pared by 1 base and J by 8 bases, with 8 bases between. The CDR3 DNA reads as TGTGCCTGGAGTGGGGGCGCGGGCTACACCTTC. It translates to CAWSGGAGYTF.